This T cell receptor (beta chain) was retrieved from a study of T cells in Graves' hyperthyroidism and ophthalmopathy. Germline lookup yields CDR1 LGHDT and CDR2 YNNKEL (reference sequence). Unmatched junction bases numbered 12, after V lost 3 bases and J lost 5 bases. The length of the CDR3 is 16 residues. Among ophthalmopathy patients, the Clinical Activity Score reached at least 3, the NOSPECS grade reached at least 4, and duration remained under 3 months. Based on clinical symptoms, serum thyroxine and TRAb, thyroid ultrasound and orbital computed tomography, diagnoses were reached. This clonotype has just one count. Antigen specificity is unknown. Amplification yielded TCR beta CDR3 regions, with RNA transcripts as the source. TCR CDR3 underwent first-round RT-PCR with the HTBI primer set. MiXCR was run by TCRdb on the multiplex PCR reads, yielding one entry per CDR3 protein. The sample has roughly 280,000 distinct CDR3 sequences, 20% to 25% seen once; the top ten hold about 60%.

Study results and caveats: Ophthalmopathy onset followed model prediction by a median roughly 6.5 months.

V and J are TRBV3-1 and TRBJ2-5; 7 bases line up with TRBD2. This sequence was found in a man aged 25 to 40 with Graves' ophthalmopathy. What was sequenced was blood. The CDR3 loop is CASSQAGEGATETQYF. CDR3 in DNA: TGTGCCAGCAGCCAGGCCGGGGAGGGAGCGACGGAGACCCAGTACTTC.